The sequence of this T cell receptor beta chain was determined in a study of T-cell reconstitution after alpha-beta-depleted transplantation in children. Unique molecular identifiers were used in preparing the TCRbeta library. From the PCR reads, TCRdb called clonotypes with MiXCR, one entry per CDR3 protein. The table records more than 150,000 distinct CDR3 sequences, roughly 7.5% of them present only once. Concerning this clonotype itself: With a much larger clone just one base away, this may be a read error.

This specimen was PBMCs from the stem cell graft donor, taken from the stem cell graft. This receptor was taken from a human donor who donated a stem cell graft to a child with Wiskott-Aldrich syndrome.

CDR3 loop: CAISLMGVASYEQYF. DNA of the CDR3: TGTGCCATCAGCCTAATGGGGGTCGCGTCCTACGAGCAGTACTTC. This chain uses TRBV10-3 with TRBJ2-7; either TRBD1 or TRBD2 may fit D (5 bases each). Germline values: CDR1 ENHRY, CDR2 SYGVKD. The V and J ends lost 6 bases and 1 base respectively, with 16 bases between them. The CDR3 has 15 residues.